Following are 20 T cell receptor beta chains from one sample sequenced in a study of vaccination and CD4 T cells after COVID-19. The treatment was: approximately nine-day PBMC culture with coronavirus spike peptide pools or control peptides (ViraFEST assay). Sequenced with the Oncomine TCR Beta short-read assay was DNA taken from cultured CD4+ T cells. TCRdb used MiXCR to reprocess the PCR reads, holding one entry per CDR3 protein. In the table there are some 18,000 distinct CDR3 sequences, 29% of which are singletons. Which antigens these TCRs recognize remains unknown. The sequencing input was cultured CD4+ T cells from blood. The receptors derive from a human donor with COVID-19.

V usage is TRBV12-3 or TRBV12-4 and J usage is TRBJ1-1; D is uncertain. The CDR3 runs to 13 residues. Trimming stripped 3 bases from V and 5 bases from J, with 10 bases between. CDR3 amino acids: CASSLKGGTEAFF. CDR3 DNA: TGTGCCAGCAGTTTGAAAGGAGGGACTGAAGCTTTCTTT.

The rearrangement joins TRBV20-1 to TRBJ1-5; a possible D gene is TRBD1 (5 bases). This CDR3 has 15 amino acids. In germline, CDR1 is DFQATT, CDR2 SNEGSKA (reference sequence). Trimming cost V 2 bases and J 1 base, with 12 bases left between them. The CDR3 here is CSARKGGTSNQPQHF. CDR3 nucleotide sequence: TGCAGTGCTAGAAAAGGAGGGACGAGCAATCAGCCCCAGCATTTT.

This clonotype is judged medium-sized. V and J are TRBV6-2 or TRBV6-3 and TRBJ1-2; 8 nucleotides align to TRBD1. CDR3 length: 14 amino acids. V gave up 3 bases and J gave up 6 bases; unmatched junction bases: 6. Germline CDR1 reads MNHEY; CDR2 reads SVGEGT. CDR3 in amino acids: CASSYQDRVHGYTF. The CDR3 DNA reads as TGTGCCAGCAGTTATCAGGACAGGGTTCATGGCTACACCTTC.

For the CDR3, the DNA is TGTGCCATCAAGGGAGCGTGGGATACGCAGTATTTT. Translation: CAIKGAWDTQYF. This chain joins TRBV6-1 and TRBJ2-3, with a tentative D call TRBD2 (5 bases). The V end lost 10 bases, the J end lost 6 bases, and 14 bases lay between the germline ends. Germline CDR1 reads MNHNS; CDR2 reads SASEGT. This CDR3 comprises 12 residues.

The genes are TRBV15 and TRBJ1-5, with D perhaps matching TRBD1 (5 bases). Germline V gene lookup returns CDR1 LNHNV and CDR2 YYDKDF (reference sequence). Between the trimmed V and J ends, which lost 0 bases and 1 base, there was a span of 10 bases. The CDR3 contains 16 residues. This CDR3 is CATSRDRERSNQPQHF. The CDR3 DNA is TGTGCCACCAGCAGAGACAGGGAGAGGAGCAATCAGCCCCAGCATTTT.

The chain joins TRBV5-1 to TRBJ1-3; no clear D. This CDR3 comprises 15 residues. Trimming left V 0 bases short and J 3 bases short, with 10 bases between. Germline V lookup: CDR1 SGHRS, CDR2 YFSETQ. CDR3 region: CASSLADAGGNTIYF. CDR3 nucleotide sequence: TGCGCCAGCAGCTTGGCCGATGCAGGTGGAAACACCATATATTTT.

For the CDR3, the DNA is TGCAGTGCCATCTATACGATGGGGGGTTACAATGAGCAGTTCTTC. As protein: CSAIYTMGGYNEQFF. This chain uses TRBV20-1 with TRBJ2-1, with a weak D call TRBD2 (6 bases). V lost 6 bases and J 4 bases, leaving 19 bases between the germline ends. CDR1 and CDR2 from the germline V gene are DFQATT and SNEGSKA (reference sequence). The CDR3 is 15 residues long.

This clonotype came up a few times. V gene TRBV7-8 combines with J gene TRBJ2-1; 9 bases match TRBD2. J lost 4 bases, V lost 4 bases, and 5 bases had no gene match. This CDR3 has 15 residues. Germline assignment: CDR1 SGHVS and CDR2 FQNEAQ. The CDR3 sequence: CASSSVAGGYNEQFF. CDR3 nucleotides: TGTGCCAGCAGCTCAGTCGCGGGGGGGTACAATGAGCAGTTCTTC.

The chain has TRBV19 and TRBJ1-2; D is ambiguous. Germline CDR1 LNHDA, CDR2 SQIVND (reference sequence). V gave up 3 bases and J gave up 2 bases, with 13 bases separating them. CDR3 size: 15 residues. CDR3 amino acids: CASSIRSRANYGYTF. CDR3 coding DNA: TGTGCCAGTAGTATTCGGAGTCGAGCGAACTATGGCTACACCTTC.

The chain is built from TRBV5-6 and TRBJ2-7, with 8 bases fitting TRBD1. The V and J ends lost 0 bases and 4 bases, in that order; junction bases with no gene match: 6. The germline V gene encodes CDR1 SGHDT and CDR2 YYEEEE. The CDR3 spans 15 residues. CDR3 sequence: CASSLVGTGEYEQYF. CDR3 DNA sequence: TGTGCCAGCAGCTTGGTCGGGACAGGTGAATACGAGCAGTACTTC.

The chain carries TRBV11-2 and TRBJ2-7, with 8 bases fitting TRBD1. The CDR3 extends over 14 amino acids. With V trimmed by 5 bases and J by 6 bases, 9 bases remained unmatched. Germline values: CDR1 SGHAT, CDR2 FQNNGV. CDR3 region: CASSPGTGGGEQYF. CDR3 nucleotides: TGTGCCAGCAGCCCCGGGACAGGCGGCGGCGAGCAGTACTTC.

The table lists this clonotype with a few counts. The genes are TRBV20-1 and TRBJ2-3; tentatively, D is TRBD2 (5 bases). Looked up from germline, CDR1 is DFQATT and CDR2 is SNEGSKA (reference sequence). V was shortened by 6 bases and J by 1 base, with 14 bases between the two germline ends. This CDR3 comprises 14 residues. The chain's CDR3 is CSASLVGGTDTQYF. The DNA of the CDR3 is TGCAGTGCCAGTCTTGTCGGGGGCACAGATACGCAGTATTTT.

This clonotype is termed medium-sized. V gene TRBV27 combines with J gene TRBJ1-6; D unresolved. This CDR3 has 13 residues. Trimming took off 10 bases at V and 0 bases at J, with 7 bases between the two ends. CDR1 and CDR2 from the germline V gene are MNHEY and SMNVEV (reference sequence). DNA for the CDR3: TGTGCCACCCGAAGCTCCTATAATTCACCCCTCCACTTT. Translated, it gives CATRSSYNSPLHF.

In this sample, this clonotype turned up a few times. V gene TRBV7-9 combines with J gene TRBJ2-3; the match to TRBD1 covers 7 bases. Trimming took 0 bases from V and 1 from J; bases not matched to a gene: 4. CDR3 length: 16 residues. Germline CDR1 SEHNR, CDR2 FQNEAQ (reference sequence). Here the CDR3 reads CASSLASGTGTDTQYF. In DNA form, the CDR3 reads TGTGCCAGCAGCTTAGCCTCGGGGACAGGCACAGATACGCAGTATTTT.

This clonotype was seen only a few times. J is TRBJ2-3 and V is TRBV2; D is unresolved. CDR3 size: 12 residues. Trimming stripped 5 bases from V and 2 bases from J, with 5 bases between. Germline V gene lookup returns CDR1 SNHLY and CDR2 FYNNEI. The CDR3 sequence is CASSPFTDTQYF. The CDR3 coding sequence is TGTGCCAGCAGTCCTTTCACAGATACGCAGTATTTT.

For the CDR3, the DNA is TGTGCCAGCAGTTTAAGGGCCGGGGTCTATAATTCACCCCTCCACTTT. Translating gives CASSLRAGVYNSPLHF. The chain is built from TRBV27 and TRBJ1-6, with D hard to call. V was trimmed by 2 bases and J by 3 bases, leaving 11 bases between them. This CDR3 spans 16 amino acids. Germline lookup yields CDR1 MNHEY and CDR2 SMNVEV (reference sequence).

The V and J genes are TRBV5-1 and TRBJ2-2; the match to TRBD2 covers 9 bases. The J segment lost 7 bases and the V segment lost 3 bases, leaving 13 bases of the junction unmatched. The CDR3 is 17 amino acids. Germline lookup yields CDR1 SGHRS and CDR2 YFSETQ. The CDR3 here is CASSYLAGGSSIGELFF. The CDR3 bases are TGCGCCAGCAGCTATCTGGCGGGGGGGAGTTCAATCGGGGAGCTGTTTTTT.

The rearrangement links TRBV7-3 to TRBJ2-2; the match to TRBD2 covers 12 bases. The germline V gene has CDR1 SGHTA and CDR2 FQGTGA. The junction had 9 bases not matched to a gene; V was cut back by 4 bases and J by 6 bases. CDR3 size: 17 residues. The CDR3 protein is CASSSHLGLAGSGELFF. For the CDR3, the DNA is TGTGCCAGCAGCTCTCACCTAGGACTAGCGGGGTCCGGGGAGCTGTTTTTT. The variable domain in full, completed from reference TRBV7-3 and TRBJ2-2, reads GAGVSQTPSNKVTEKGKYVELRCDPISGHTALYWYRQSLGQGPEFLIYFQGTGAADDSGLPNDRFFAVRPEGSVSTLKIQRTERGDSAVYLCASSSHLGLAGSGELFFGEGSRLTVL.

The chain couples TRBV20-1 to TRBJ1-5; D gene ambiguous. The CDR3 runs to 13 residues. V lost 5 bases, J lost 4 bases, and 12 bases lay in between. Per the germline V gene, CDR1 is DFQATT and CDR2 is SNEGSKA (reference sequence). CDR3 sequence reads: CSARGSQNQPQHF. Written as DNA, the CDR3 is TGCAGTGCTCGTGGGAGCCAAAATCAGCCCCAGCATTTT.

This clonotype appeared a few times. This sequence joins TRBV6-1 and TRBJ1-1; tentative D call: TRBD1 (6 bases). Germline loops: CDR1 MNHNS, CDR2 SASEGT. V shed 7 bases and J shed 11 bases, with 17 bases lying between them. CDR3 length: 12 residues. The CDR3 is CASTLVRGFAFF. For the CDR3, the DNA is TGTGCCAGCACCTTGGTCAGGGGTTTTGCTTTCTTT.